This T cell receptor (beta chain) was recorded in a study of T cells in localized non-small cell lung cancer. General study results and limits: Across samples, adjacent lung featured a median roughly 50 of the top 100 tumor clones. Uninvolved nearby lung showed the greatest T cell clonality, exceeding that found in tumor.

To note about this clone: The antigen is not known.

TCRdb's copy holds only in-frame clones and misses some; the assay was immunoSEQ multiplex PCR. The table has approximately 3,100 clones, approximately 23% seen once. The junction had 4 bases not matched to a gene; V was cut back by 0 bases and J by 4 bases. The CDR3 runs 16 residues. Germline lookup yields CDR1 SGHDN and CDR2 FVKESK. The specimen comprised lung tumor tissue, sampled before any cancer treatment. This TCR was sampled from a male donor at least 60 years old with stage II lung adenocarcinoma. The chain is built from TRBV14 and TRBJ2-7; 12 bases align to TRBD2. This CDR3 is CASSQETTSGSYEQYF. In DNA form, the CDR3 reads TGTGCCAGCAGCCAAGAGACGACTAGCGGGAGTTACGAGCAGTACTTC.